This T cell receptor (beta chain) is from a study of T cells in Graves' hyperthyroidism and ophthalmopathy. There were TCR beta CDR3 regions amplified from RNA transcripts. TCR CDR3 underwent first-round RT-PCR with the HTBI primer set. TCRdb called the multiplex PCR reads again in MiXCR, with one record for every CDR3 protein. This sample has 350,000 to 450,000 distinct CDR3 sequences, with more than 12% found just once. CDR3 length: 15 amino acids. J was trimmed by 10 bases and V by 3 bases; bases with no gene match: 13. Germline CDR1 and CDR2: SGHRS and YFSETQ. This sequence originates from a man in his forties or fifties with Graves' ophthalmopathy. This chain links TRBV5-1 with TRBJ2-1, with TRBD2 matching 7 bases. The sequenced sample consisted of blood. The CDR3 nucleotides read TGCGCCAGCAGCTCATCGGGAGGCCACTTTAGCGAGCAGTTCTTC. Protein: CASSSSGGHFSEQFF.